One and the same sample provided the 17 T cell receptor beta chains below, sequenced in a study of breast tumors, draining lymph nodes, adjacent tissues. Breast cancer patients provided tissue from their axillary draining lymph nodes. One entry per CDR3 protein results from TCRdb running MiXCR on the multiplex PCR reads. The table has 84,000 or so distinct CDR3 sequences, approximately 29% seen once; the top ten hold around 8.1%. The sample taken for sequencing was axillary lymph node tissue. All receptors come from a female donor with breast cancer. Some clones in this sample may be carry-over from other donors' samples.

This clonotype has just one count. The chain uses TRBV18 and TRBJ2-7; maybe TRBD2 (5 bases). Per germline, CDR1 KGHSH and CDR2 LQKENI. The CDR3 length is 15 residues. Trimming stripped 0 bases from V and 1 base from J, with 10 bases between. The CDR3 DNA is TGTGCCAGCTCACCACCGAGACGGGAATCCTACGAGCAGTACTTC. It specifies CASSPPRRESYEQYF.

This clonotype has just one count. The genes are TRBV20-1 and TRBJ2-7; maybe TRBD2 (6 bases). This CDR3 region has 13 residues. Between the trimmed V and J ends, which lost 6 bases and 2 bases, there was a span of 14 bases. The V gene's germline CDR1 is DFQATT and CDR2 SNEGSKA (reference sequence). CDR3 coding DNA: TGCAGTGCCGGTGCGGGATCTACCTACGAGCAGTACTTC. Protein sequence: CSAGAGSTYEQYF.

This clonotype was detected many times. The chain uses TRBV6-1 and TRBJ1-5, with unresolved D. This CDR3 spans 12 amino acids. From germline, CDR1 is MNHNS and CDR2 SASEGT. Trimming shortened V by 3 bases and J by 0 bases, and 0 bases separated the two germline ends. The CDR3 region has the DNA TGTGCCAGCAGTGATAGCAATCAGCCCCAGCATTTT. It encodes CASSDSNQPQHF.

V gene TRBV5-1 combines with J gene TRBJ1-6; D is undetermined. This CDR3 has 13 amino acids. Trimming cost V 7 bases and J 8 bases, with 13 bases left between them. Germline CDR1 and CDR2: SGHRS and YFSETQ. The CDR3 region has the DNA TGCGCCAGCGGGCGGGAAAGGGATTCACCCCTCCACTTT. Translating gives CASGRERDSPLHF. Complete variable domain (other parts from reference TRBV5-1 and TRBJ1-6): KAGVTQTPRYLIKTRGQQVTLSCSPISGHRSVSWYQQTPGQGLQFLFEYFSETQRNKGNFPGRFSGRQFSNSRSEMNVSTLELGDSALYLCASGRERDSPLHFGNGTRLTVT.

This clonotype was recorded many times. The genes are TRBV20-1 and TRBJ1-2; D is uncertain. Germline V gives CDR1 DFQATT, CDR2 SNEGSKA (reference sequence). V was trimmed by 5 bases and J by 3 bases, leaving 10 bases between them. The CDR3 totals 12 residues. The CDR3 DNA reads TGCAGTGCTCCCGGGTTTGACTATGGCTACACCTTC. It codes for CSAPGFDYGYTF.

In its sample, this clonotype was seen many times. The chain joins TRBV19 to TRBJ2-1; a possible D gene is TRBD2 (6 bases). Germline values: CDR1 LNHDA, CDR2 SQIVND (reference sequence). The CDR3 sequence is 12 residues long. V was cut by 9 bases and J by 2 bases, with 8 bases left in between. The CDR3 nucleotides read TGTGCCAGCGGGAGAACCTACAATGAGCAGTTCTTC. It encodes CASGRTYNEQFF.

This clonotype was detected ten times or more. The chain is built from TRBV6-1 and TRBJ1-4; 7 bases are a match to TRBD1. The germline gives CDR1 MNHNS, CDR2 SASEGT. V dropped 2 bases and J dropped 3; count of bases not matched to a gene: 12. The CDR3 covers 18 residues. In nucleotides, the CDR3 is TGTGCCAGCAGTGAATCTGTAAGGGGGCGAGGGGCTAATGAAAAACTGTTTTTT. Translated, it gives CASSESVRGRGANEKLFF.

This clonotype was counted ten times or more. The gene calls are TRBV7-2 and TRBJ1-5; perhaps TRBD1 as D (6 bases). The CDR3 spans 15 residues. Germline-derived CDR1 and CDR2 are SGHTA and FQGNSA. V dropped 5 bases and J dropped 5 bases, with 16 bases sitting between them. DNA for the CDR3: TGTGCCAGCAGCCGAGGGGGGGAAGGTTATCAGCCCCAGCATTTT. The encoded protein is CASSRGGEGYQPQHF.

This chain's CDR3 is CSVVKGPGGTEAFF. CDR3 in DNA: TGCAGCGTTGTGAAAGGTCCTGGGGGCACTGAAGCTTTCTTT. The chain joins TRBV29-1 to TRBJ1-1; D might be TRBD1 (5 bases). V shed 4 bases and J shed 4 bases, with 16 bases lying between them. CDR3 size: 14 residues. Germline loops: CDR1 SQVTM, CDR2 ANQGSEA.

At least ten counts were recorded for this clonotype. J is TRBJ2-1 and V is TRBV28; D might be TRBD2 (5 bases). The CDR3 covers 13 residues. The V end was cut by 2 bases, the J end by 9 bases, with 11 bases between. Germline loops: CDR1 MDHEN, CDR2 SYDVKM. DNA for the CDR3: TGTGCCAGCAGTTTAGGAGGTGGCGGTGAGCAGTTCTTC. Its translation: CASSLGGGGEQFF.

Comments on this clonotype: A much larger clone is a single base away; this may be a read error. The chain combines TRBV4-3 with TRBJ2-4; D possibly matches TRBD1 or TRBD2 (5 bases each). Germline lookup yields CDR1 LGHNA and CDR2 YSLEER. The length of the CDR3 is 14 residues. Trimming cost V 1 base and J 4 bases, with 8 bases left between them. CDR3 coding DNA: TGCGCCAGCAGCCAAGCGGGACGAAAAAACATTCAGTACTTC. Its protein product is CASSQAGRKNIQYF.

Notes on this clonotype: This likely comes from a read error, as the CDR3 has no conserved phenylalanine or tryptophan at its end. The genes are TRBV20-1 and TRBJ2-7, with 10 nucleotides matching TRBD2. Germline CDR1 DFQATT, CDR2 SNEGSKA (reference sequence). V was clipped by 5 bases and J by 6 bases; unmatched bases: 10. The CDR3 runs to 14 residues. The CDR3 nucleotides read TGCAGTGCTTCCGGGGCTAGCGGGAGCGGCGAGCAGTACCTC. Its translation: CSASGASGSGEQYL.

This clonotype was seen repeatedly, ten times or more. The chain links TRBV10-1 to TRBJ2-7; D call uncertain. Per the germline V gene, CDR1 is WNHNN and CDR2 is SYGVQD (reference sequence). V lost 3 bases to trimming and J lost 5 bases, with 17 bases between them. CDR3 length: 15 residues. Here the CDR3 reads CASSDPSGRPNEQYF. CDR3 DNA sequence: TGCGCCAGCAGTGATCCTTCCGGCAGGCCAAACGAGCAGTACTTC.

This clonotype was seen many times. The chain recombines TRBV11-3 with TRBJ2-1, with D perhaps matching TRBD1 (6 bases). Germline V CDR1 and CDR2: SGHNT, YENEEA. V was clipped by 3 bases and J by 3 bases, with 12 bases between them. This CDR3 spans 15 amino acids. The CDR3 loop is CASSFRQDHYNEQFF. DNA of the CDR3: TGTGCCAGCAGCTTCCGACAGGACCACTACAATGAGCAGTTCTTC.

The chain carries TRBV18 and TRBJ2-3; no definite D call. V dropped 3 bases and J dropped 4 bases, with 8 bases sitting between them. CDR3 length: 13 residues. The germline V gene has CDR1 KGHSH and CDR2 LQKENI. The CDR3, as DNA: TGTGCCAGCTCACCCCCTGGGGCAGATACGCAGTATTTT. Translation gives CASSPPGADTQYF.

This clonotype was detected a few times. The genes are TRBV28 and TRBJ1-2, with TRBD1 as a possible D gene (5 bases). Germline V gives CDR1 MDHEN, CDR2 SYDVKM. Between the trimmed V and J ends, which lost 7 bases and 7 bases, there was a span of 10 bases. The CDR3 spans 11 residues. The chain's CDR3 is CASTIRGGYTF. The CDR3 region has the DNA TGTGCCAGCACCATTAGGGGTGGCTACACCTTC.

Of note for this clonotype: A single base separates this from a much larger clone, so it may be a read error. The chain is built from TRBV12-3 or TRBV12-4 and TRBJ1-3, with D maybe TRBD1 (5 bases). This CDR3 has 14 residues. CDR3 amino acids: CASSLAPGTHTTYF. CDR3 sequence (DNA): TGTGCCAGCAGTTTAGCTCCTGGGACGCACACCACATATTTT.